A single sample gave rise to the 16 T cell receptor beta chains below, sequenced in a study of blood T cell repertoires in COVID-19. Clones were sequenced by immunoSEQ multiplex PCR, and TCRdb holds only the in-frame ones, with some missing. The sample carries a few hundred thousand clones, around 88% recorded once. Sequenced: peripheral blood. The receptor source for this set is a woman under 40 who had recovered from COVID-19.

The J gene is TRBJ1-2, the V gene TRBV7-2, with D uncertain. Trimming left V 5 bases short and J 2 bases short, with 9 bases between. CDR3 length: 13 residues. The V gene's germline CDR1 is SGHTA and CDR2 FQGNSA. In nucleotides, the CDR3 is TGTGCCAGCAGCCCGCGGAGGAACTATGGCTACACCTTC. It translates to CASSPRRNYGYTF.

The V gene is TRBV12-3 or TRBV12-4, the J gene TRBJ2-7; D gene ambiguous. Trimming removed 1 base from V and 7 bases from J, with 11 bases in between. CDR3 length: 13 residues. The CDR3 loop is CASSLGAAQEQYF. Written as DNA, the CDR3 is TGTGCCAGCAGTTTAGGGGCAGCCCAGGAGCAGTACTTC.

This chain joins TRBV6-6 and TRBJ1-2; 8 bases fit TRBD1. Trimming took 0 bases from V and 4 from J; bases not matched to a gene: 4. The CDR3 is 15 amino acids. CDR1 is MNHNY, CDR2 SVGAGI, per germline (reference sequence). In DNA form, the CDR3 reads TGTGCCAGCAGTTACTCGACCACAGGGGGCTATGGCTACACCTTC. As protein: CASSYSTTGGYGYTF.

The chain combines TRBV5-6 with TRBJ2-2; D is possibly TRBD1 (6 bases). The CDR3 is 17 residues long. Germline V lookup: CDR1 SGHDT, CDR2 YYEEEE. Trimming pared 5 bases from V and 2 bases from J, leaving 19 bases between. CDR3 nucleotides: TGTGCCAGCAGGGCCGGGACAATTCAATTAAACACCGGGGAGCTGTTTTTT. It yields the protein CASRAGTIQLNTGELFF.

The J gene is TRBJ2-7, the V gene TRBV6-2 or TRBV6-3; 10 bases agree with TRBD1. The CDR3 has 14 residues. J gave up 4 bases and V 6 bases, and 6 bases lay outside the gene matches. Germline CDR1 is MNHEY and CDR2 is SVGEGT. The CDR3 DNA reads TGTGCCAGCAGCCAGACAGGGGGCACGTACGAGCAGTACTTC. Protein: CASSQTGGTYEQYF.

This chain links TRBV24-1 with TRBJ2-3; possible D gene TRBD1, 5 bases. The CDR3 totals 14 residues. The V gene's germline CDR1 is KGHDR and CDR2 SFDVKD. The V and J ends lost 6 bases and 3 bases respectively, with 12 bases between them. CDR3 in amino acids: CATSPRTTTDTQYF. The CDR3 DNA follows: TGTGCCACCAGTCCGAGGACAACTACAGATACGCAGTATTTT.

The genes are TRBV10-3 and TRBJ1-2; no firm D call. Trimming took 0 bases from V and 4 from J, leaving 12 bases between them. Germline V gene data show CDR1 as ENHRY and CDR2 as SYGVKD. The CDR3 is 15 residues long. The CDR3 DNA reads TGTGCCATCAGTGAGTCGAGGGTCGGGTCCTATGGCTACACCTTC. Its translation is CAISESRVGSYGYTF.

The chain uses TRBV2 and TRBJ2-1; TRBD2 aligns across 9 bases. The germline V gene has CDR1 SNHLY and CDR2 FYNNEI. With 6 bases clipped from V and 7 bases from J, the junction kept 10 bases outside the gene matches. The CDR3 is 15 residues long. The CDR3 DNA reads TGTGCCAGCAGGGTTAGCGGGGGAGGAGGGAATGAGCAGTTCTTC. Encoded protein: CASRVSGGGGNEQFF.

The chain joins TRBV27 to TRBJ1-6, with TRBD1 identical over 10 bases. The CDR3 length is 19 residues. CDR1 and CDR2 from the germline V gene are MNHEY and SMNVEV (reference sequence). V lost 0 bases, J lost 8 bases, and 13 bases stayed unmatched. The chain's CDR3 is CASSLSPGQGPFVDSPLHF. In DNA form, the CDR3 reads TGTGCCAGCAGTTTATCCCCGGGACAGGGGCCCTTCGTGGATTCACCCCTCCACTTT.

J is TRBJ1-5 and V is TRBV5-6; 12 bases align to TRBD1. Germline trimming cut 0 bases from V and 6 bases from J; bases unmatched to any gene: 1. Per the germline V gene, CDR1 is SGHDT and CDR2 is YYEEEE. The CDR3 has 15 residues. The CDR3 sequence is CASSLGDRGLQPQHF. The CDR3 bases are TGTGCCAGCAGCTTGGGGGACAGGGGGCTTCAGCCCCAGCATTTT.

The J gene is TRBJ2-7, the V gene TRBV9; no reliable D call. In germline, CDR1 is SGDLS, CDR2 YYNGEE. The CDR3 has 14 amino acids. V gave up 0 bases and J gave up 2 bases, with 9 bases separating them. The CDR3 DNA sequence: TGTGCCAGCAGCGTAGACGGCGGAACCTACGAGCAGTACTTC. Amino acid sequence: CASSVDGGTYEQYF.

The chain joins TRBV24-1 to TRBJ2-2; D uncertain. The germline V gene encodes CDR1 KGHDR and CDR2 SFDVKD. This CDR3 comprises 14 residues. The germline V and J ends were trimmed by 0 bases and 3 bases, with 4 bases remaining between them. CDR3 DNA: TGTGCCACCAGTGATTTGACAGACACCGGGGAGCTGTTTTTT. This translates into CATSDLTDTGELFF.

The sample holds one count of this clone. The chain combines TRBV11-1 with TRBJ2-5; 9 bases align to TRBD1. Germline loops: CDR1 SGHAT, CDR2 FQDESV (reference sequence). Trimming at V came to 5 bases and at J to 0 bases, leaving 4 bases not matched to a gene. This CDR3 region has 15 residues. The CDR3 spells CASSDRDRDQETQYF. The CDR3 region has the DNA TGTGCCAGCAGCGACCGGGACAGGGACCAAGAGACCCAGTACTTC.

For the CDR3, the DNA is TGTGCCAGCAGCTCATCTACAGTCACTGAAGCTTTCTTT. It is translated as CASSSSTVTEAFF. The chain uses TRBV2 and TRBJ1-1; D gene ambiguous. This CDR3 spans 13 amino acids. Per the germline V gene, CDR1 is SNHLY and CDR2 is FYNNEI. Trimming pared 6 bases from V and 4 bases from J, leaving 12 bases between.

The rearrangement links TRBV3-1 (or the pseudogene TRBV3-2) to TRBJ2-7; D call uncertain. Trimming stripped 2 bases from V and 4 bases from J, with 6 bases between. The CDR3 is made up of 12 amino acids. Germline V lookup: CDR1 LGHDT, CDR2 YNNKEL (reference sequence). The CDR3 is CASSQSLYEQYF. In nucleotides, the CDR3 is TGTGCCAGCAGCCAATCTCTATACGAGCAGTACTTC.

The chain combines TRBV27 with TRBJ1-4; D is perhaps TRBD1 (5 bases). Deletions cut 6 bases from V and 10 bases from J, with 24 bases between. Germline CDR1 and CDR2: MNHEY and SMNVEV (reference sequence). The CDR3 runs to 16 residues. This CDR3 reads CASRPGVGRGVGKLFF. The CDR3 DNA is TGTGCCAGCAGACCGGGAGTGGGGCGAGGGGTGGGAAAACTGTTTTTT.